These 31 T cell receptor beta chains came from one sample sequenced in a study of technical replicates of blood from a few donors. Produced via immunoSEQ multiplex PCR; TCRdb's table is partial and in-frame only. The sample carries about 98,000 clones, more than 90% recorded once. The source material was T cells isolated from PBMCs. The source of these receptors is a human donor in good health.

In DNA, the CDR3 is TGTGCCAGCAGCCAACTACAGGGGGAGTTCCTCCAAAAACTGTTTTTT. The encoded protein is CASSQLQGEFLQKLFF. The chain recombines TRBV4-2 with TRBJ1-4, with 8 nucleotides matching TRBD1. This CDR3 region has 16 residues. The V and J ends lost 2 bases and 9 bases, in that order; junction bases with no gene match: 11. Germline V gene data show CDR1 as LGHNA and CDR2 as YNFKEQ.

The chain joins TRBV19 to TRBJ1-5; 8 positions agree with TRBD1. In germline, CDR1 is LNHDA, CDR2 SQIVND (reference sequence). The length of the CDR3 is 19 residues. With V trimmed by 4 bases and J by 3 bases, 17 bases remained unmatched. CDR3 DNA: TGTGCCAGTAGTACCCGAAAAATTCTCTCGGACAGGGCCAATCAGCCCCAGCATTTT. Protein sequence: CASSTRKILSDRANQPQHF.

The chain combines TRBV5-1 with TRBJ2-2; tentatively, D is TRBD1 (5 bases). Looked up from germline, CDR1 is SGHRS and CDR2 is YFSETQ. V dropped 3 bases and J dropped 5 bases, with 8 bases sitting between them. CDR3 length: 13 residues. The CDR3: CASSSQGTGELFF. The CDR3 DNA follows: TGCGCCAGCAGCTCCCAGGGAACCGGGGAGCTGTTTTTT.

The chain couples TRBV6-5 to TRBJ1-5; 8 bases match TRBD1. V shed 4 bases, J shed 2 bases, and the junction held 4 bases outside the gene matches. This CDR3 is built from 15 residues. Germline assignment: CDR1 MNHEY and CDR2 SVGAGI. CDR3: CASSSTGAGNQPQHF. The CDR3, as DNA: TGTGCCAGCAGTTCGACAGGGGCGGGCAATCAGCCCCAGCATTTT.

The chain carries TRBV5-6 and TRBJ2-1; 11 positions match TRBD1. This CDR3 contains 14 residues. Germline V gives CDR1 SGHDT, CDR2 YYEEEE. V lost 1 base, J lost 16 bases, and 10 bases stayed unmatched. The CDR3 protein is CASSLTRTGGYVFF. CDR3 bases: TGTGCCAGCAGCTTGACAAGGACAGGGGGCTACGTCTTCTTC.

The rearrangement links TRBV5-6 to TRBJ2-3; TRBD2 matches 7 bases. V lost 1 base, J lost 0 bases, and 5 bases stayed unmatched. Germline V gene data show CDR1 as SGHDT and CDR2 as YYEEEE. The CDR3 loop spans 16 amino acids. The CDR3 sequence: CASSLMGGTSTDTQYF. Here the CDR3 DNA reads TGTGCCAGCAGCTTGATGGGGGGGACTAGCACAGATACGCAGTATTTT. The full variable domain, rest sourced from reference TRBV5-6 and TRBJ2-3, is DAGVTQSPTHLIKTRGQQVTLRCSPKSGHDTVSWYQQALGQGPQFIFQYYEEEERQRGNFPDRFSGHQFPNYSSELNVNALLLGDSALYLCASSLMGGTSTDTQYFGPGTRLTVL.

The chain links TRBV4-1 to TRBJ2-2; D not resolved. Germline-derived CDR1 and CDR2 are MGHRA and YSYEKL. Trimming shortened V by 2 bases and J by 5 bases, and 6 bases separated the two germline ends. The CDR3 has 13 residues. This CDR3 is CASSQSRTGELFF. The CDR3 nucleotides read TGCGCCAGCAGCCAAAGCAGGACCGGGGAGCTGTTTTTT.

This clone occurred once. The chain is built from TRBV5-4 and TRBJ1-1; TRBD1 might be the D (5 bases). V was clipped by 0 bases and J by 5 bases, with 5 bases between them. The CDR3 runs to 12 residues. The germline V gene has CDR1 SGHNT and CDR2 YYREEE (reference sequence). CDR3 DNA: TGTGCCAGCAGCTTGGGACAGACTGAAGCTTTCTTT. This translates into CASSLGQTEAFF.

The V call is TRBV19, the J call TRBJ2-1; 10 bases fit TRBD1. V was pared by 10 bases and J by 7 bases, with 16 bases of the junction left unmatched. The CDR3 has 16 amino acids. CDR1 is LNHDA, CDR2 SQIVND, per germline (reference sequence). CDR3 nucleotides: TGTGCCACCTCCCTTAAACCGGGACAGGGGCCGAATGAGCAGTTCTTC. Residues: CATSLKPGQGPNEQFF.

The chain uses TRBV4-1 and TRBJ2-2; 8 positions agree with TRBD2. V trimming: 3 bases; J trimming: 4 bases; junction bases outside the gene matches: 7. The CDR3 is 16 amino acids. Germline CDR1 reads MGHRA; CDR2 reads YSYEKL. The CDR3, as DNA: TGCGCCAGCAGCCAGGCTAGACTAGCGATCACCGGGGAGCTGTTTTTT. Its protein is CASSQARLAITGELFF.

The gene calls are TRBV27 and TRBJ2-7, with unresolved D. The CDR3 length is 15 residues. The V gene's germline CDR1 is MNHEY and CDR2 SMNVEV (reference sequence). Trimming pared 6 bases from V and 6 bases from J, leaving 21 bases between. The CDR3, as DNA: TGTGCCAGCAGGCTACAACCGAACACAGCCGCCGAGCAGTACTTC. Its translation: CASRLQPNTAAEQYF.

The table lists this clone with a count of one. CDR3 amino acids: CASSKEGSRRTTGNTIYF. CDR3 DNA: TGTGCCAGCAGCAAGGAGGGCTCAAGAAGGACTACTGGAAACACCATATATTTT. V and J are TRBV21-1 and TRBJ1-3. TRBV21-1 is labeled a pseudogene. The length of the CDR3 is 18 residues.

The table lists this clone with a few counts. V gene TRBV10-2 combines with J gene TRBJ1-5, with no clear D. Germline V gene lookup returns CDR1 WSHSY and CDR2 SAAADI. V gave up 3 bases and J gave up 3 bases, with 6 bases separating them. The length of the CDR3 is 13 residues. The CDR3 loop reads CASSEAFNQPQHF. In DNA form, the CDR3 reads TGCGCCAGCAGTGAAGCTTTCAATCAGCCCCAGCATTTT.

In this sample, this clone turned up once. The V and J genes are TRBV28 and TRBJ2-7, with 9 bases identical to TRBD2. This CDR3 has 17 amino acids. V lost 6 bases and J lost 2; bases outside the gene matches: 14. CDR1 is MDHEN, CDR2 SYDVKM, per germline. The CDR3 reads CASSSFSWTSEAYEQYF. The CDR3 DNA sequence: TGTGCCAGCAGCTCCTTCTCTTGGACTAGCGAAGCCTACGAGCAGTACTTC. The whole variable domain, filled in from reference TRBV28 and TRBJ2-7, reads DVKVTQSSRYLVKRTGEKVFLECVQDMDHENMFWYRQDPGLGLRLIYFSYDVKMKEKGDIPEGYSVSREKKERFSLILESASTNQTSMYLCASSSFSWTSEAYEQYFGPGTRLTVT.

The chain couples TRBV2 to TRBJ2-1, with 7 nucleotides matching TRBD1. Germline CDR1 reads SNHLY; CDR2 reads FYNNEI. The CDR3 runs to 15 residues. J was trimmed by 5 bases and V by 1 base; bases with no gene match: 5. The CDR3 bases are TGTGCCAGCAGTGAAGACAGGGGTGGAAACAATGAGCAGTTCTTC. Its translation: CASSEDRGGNNEQFF.

The V and J genes are TRBV19 and TRBJ2-2; the match to TRBD1 covers 9 bases. CDR1 LNHDA and CDR2 SQIVND come from the germline V gene (reference sequence). V trimming: 6 bases; J trimming: 0 bases; junction bases outside the gene matches: 5. The CDR3 length is 16 residues. CDR3 region: CASRPGQGPNTGELFF. The CDR3 DNA sequence: TGTGCCAGTAGACCCGGACAGGGGCCGAACACCGGGGAGCTGTTTTTT.

The genes are TRBV19 and TRBJ2-5, with a weak D call TRBD2 (5 bases). The CDR3 extends over 14 amino acids. Germline CDR1 and CDR2: LNHDA and SQIVND (reference sequence). V was cut by 2 bases and J by 2 bases, with 9 bases left in between. CDR3 in DNA: TGTGCCAGTAGTATAAGGAGGCAGCAAGAGACCCAGTACTTC. Translation: CASSIRRQQETQYF.

The V call is TRBV7-9, the J call TRBJ2-7, with TRBD2 matching over 7 bases. V dropped 3 bases and J dropped 9; count of bases not matched to a gene: 2. This CDR3 comprises 11 residues. The germline gives CDR1 SEHNR, CDR2 FQNEAQ (reference sequence). This CDR3 reads CASSFGLGQYF. As DNA, the CDR3 is TGTGCCAGCAGCTTCGGACTAGGGCAGTACTTC.

This clone was recorded once. The DNA for the CDR3 is TGTGCCAGCAGCTCACAGGGAACCTACACCTTC. Translation: CASSSQGTYTF. The V and J genes are TRBV11-3 and TRBJ1-2, with D possibly being TRBD1 (6 bases). Germline lookup yields CDR1 SGHNT and CDR2 YENEEA. CDR3 size: 11 residues. The germline V and J ends were trimmed by 4 bases and 10 bases, with 10 bases remaining between them.

This chain links TRBV18 with TRBJ1-2; 9 nucleotides agree with TRBD1. Per the germline V gene, CDR1 is KGHSH and CDR2 is LQKENI. V lost 2 bases to trimming and J lost 4 bases; unmatched junction nucleotides: 11. The CDR3 runs to 17 residues. This CDR3 is CASSPVGQGIGVYGYTF. The CDR3 DNA reads TGTGCCAGCTCACCAGTGGGACAGGGAATAGGAGTCTATGGCTACACCTTC.

The V call is TRBV19, the J call TRBJ2-1; 7 bases align to TRBD1. V lost 5 bases to trimming and J lost 6 bases; unmatched junction nucleotides: 4. CDR3 size: 13 residues. Germline CDR1 LNHDA, CDR2 SQIVND (reference sequence). The CDR3 nucleotides read TGTGCCAGTAGTCATACAGGGGTCAATGAGCAGTTCTTC. Translating it yields CASSHTGVNEQFF.

The gene calls are TRBV10-3 and TRBJ2-2; the D gene is possibly TRBD2 (7 bases). V shed 8 bases and J shed 4 bases, with 14 bases lying between them. CDR3 size: 14 residues. The germline gives CDR1 ENHRY, CDR2 SYGVKD. As DNA, the CDR3 is TGTGCCATCTTTGGCGGGGGCATCACCGGGGAGCTGTTTTTT. This codes for CAIFGGGITGELFF.

The V gene is TRBV11-1, the J gene TRBJ2-5; 9 bases match TRBD2. Germline V CDR1 and CDR2: SGHAT, FQDESV (reference sequence). V trimming: 1 base; J trimming: 4 bases; junction bases outside the gene matches: 4. The CDR3 runs to 15 residues. The DNA for the CDR3 is TGTGCCAGCAGCTTAGGTAGCGGGAGACGAGAGACCCAGTACTTC. Protein sequence: CASSLGSGRRETQYF.

The chain links TRBV5-4 to TRBJ1-2; TRBD1 matches 8 bases. CDR3 size: 14 residues. Losses at the gene ends were 4 bases for V and 4 bases for J; bases not matched to a gene: 6. Germline V gives CDR1 SGHNT, CDR2 YYREEE (reference sequence). CDR3 coding DNA: TGTGCCAGCAGCCCACTTGACAGGGGCTATGGCTACACCTTC. Amino acid sequence: CASSPLDRGYGYTF.

The chain carries TRBV5-1 and TRBJ2-7, with no clear D. The CDR3 covers 12 residues. Germline CDR1 and CDR2: SGHRS and YFSETQ. Trimming removed 0 bases from V and 3 bases from J, with 4 bases in between. In DNA form, the CDR3 reads TGCGCCAGCAGCTTGGACAACTACGAGCAGTACTTC. Translated: CASSLDNYEQYF.

The CDR3 region is CAISGETGWNEQFF. The CDR3 DNA reads as TGTGCCATCAGTGGAGAGACAGGGTGGAATGAGCAGTTCTTC. This rearrangement joins TRBV10-3 to TRBJ2-1; 7 bases are shared with TRBD1. The CDR3 has 14 amino acids. CDR1 ENHRY and CDR2 SYGVKD come from the germline V gene. J lost 7 bases, V lost 4 bases, and 7 bases had no gene match.

V gene TRBV5-1 combines with J gene TRBJ2-7; D might be TRBD2 (5 bases). This CDR3 comprises 14 residues. Between the trimmed V and J ends, which lost 0 bases and 2 bases, there was a span of 9 bases. Germline CDR1 SGHRS, CDR2 YFSETQ. The chain's CDR3 is CASSLGSAAYEQYF. Here the CDR3 DNA reads TGCGCCAGCAGCTTGGGTAGCGCGGCCTACGAGCAGTACTTC.

Details on this clone: Within the sample, other DNA sequences also encode this same CDR3. This chain links TRBV14 with TRBJ1-5; D gene unclear. CDR3 length: 12 amino acids. V was clipped by 3 bases and J by 10 bases, with 10 bases between them. Per the germline V gene, CDR1 is SGHDN and CDR2 is FVKESK. CDR3 sequence: CASSQATGPQHF. The CDR3 coding sequence is TGTGCCAGCAGCCAGGCGACGGGACCCCAGCATTTT.

The chain employs TRBV2 and TRBJ2-1; TRBD2 agrees at 7 bases. J was trimmed by 10 bases and V by 6 bases; bases with no gene match: 9. CDR1 and CDR2 from the germline V gene are SNHLY and FYNNEI. This CDR3 comprises 13 residues. CDR3 in DNA: TGTGCCAGCAGCCTTAGGGAGGGAAGGGAGCAGTTCTTC. This encodes CASSLREGREQFF.

The genes are TRBV7-2 and TRBJ1-1, with 9 bases aligning to TRBD1. Germline lookup yields CDR1 SGHTA and CDR2 FQGNSA. J was trimmed by 1 base and V by 8 bases; bases with no gene match: 5. This CDR3 is built from 14 residues. The CDR3 DNA is TGTGCCAGCGGGAGGACAGGGGCGAACACTGAAGCTTTCTTT. Its translation is CASGRTGANTEAFF.

The chain combines TRBV6-1 with TRBJ2-5; perhaps TRBD2 as D (5 bases). V was clipped by 7 bases and J by 5 bases, with 14 bases between them. The germline gives CDR1 MNHNS, CDR2 SASEGT. This CDR3 has 13 residues. CDR3 residues: CASILQREETQYF. CDR3 DNA sequence: TGTGCCAGCATCCTGCAGAGGGAGGAGACCCAGTACTTC.